This TCR beta chain is drawn from a study of CD8 T cells in Susac syndrome. With random hexamers, roughly 0.45 to 1 ug RNA was reverse transcribed. From the immunoSEQ multiplex PCR reads, TCRdb called clonotypes with MiXCR, one entry per CDR3 protein. The sample has roughly 120,000 distinct CDR3 sequences, roughly 92% seen once. The receptor comes from a human donor in good health. Sequencing input: CD4+ T cells from PBMCs.

This CDR3 is CASSSPRQGNTEAFF. In nucleotides, the CDR3 is TGTGCCAGCAGCTCCCCCCGACAGGGGAACACTGAAGCTTTCTTT. The gene calls are TRBV11-2 and TRBJ1-1; 7 bases line up with TRBD1. V was pared by 4 bases and J by 1 base, with 6 bases of the junction left unmatched. From germline, CDR1 is SGHAT and CDR2 FQNNGV. The CDR3 has 15 amino acids.